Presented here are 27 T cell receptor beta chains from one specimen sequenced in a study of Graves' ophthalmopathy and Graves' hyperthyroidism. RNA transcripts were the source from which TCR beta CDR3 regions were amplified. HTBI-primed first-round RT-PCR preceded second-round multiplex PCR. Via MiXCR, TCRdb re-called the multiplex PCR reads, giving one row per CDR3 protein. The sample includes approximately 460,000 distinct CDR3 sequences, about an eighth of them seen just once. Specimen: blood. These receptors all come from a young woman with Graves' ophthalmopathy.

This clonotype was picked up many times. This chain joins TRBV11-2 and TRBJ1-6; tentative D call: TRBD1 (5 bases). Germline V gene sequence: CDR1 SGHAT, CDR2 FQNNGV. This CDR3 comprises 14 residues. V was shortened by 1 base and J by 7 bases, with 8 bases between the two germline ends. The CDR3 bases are TGTGCCAGCAGCTTAGGCAGGGACAATTCACCCCTCCACTTT. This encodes CASSLGRDNSPLHF.

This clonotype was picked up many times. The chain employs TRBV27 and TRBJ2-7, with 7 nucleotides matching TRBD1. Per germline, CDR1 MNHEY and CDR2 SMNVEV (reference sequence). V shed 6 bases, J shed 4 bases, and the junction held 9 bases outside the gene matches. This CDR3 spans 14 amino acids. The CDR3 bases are TGTGCCAGCAGCGGGACAGATTCTCCTTACGAGCAGTACTTC. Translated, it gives CASSGTDSPYEQYF.

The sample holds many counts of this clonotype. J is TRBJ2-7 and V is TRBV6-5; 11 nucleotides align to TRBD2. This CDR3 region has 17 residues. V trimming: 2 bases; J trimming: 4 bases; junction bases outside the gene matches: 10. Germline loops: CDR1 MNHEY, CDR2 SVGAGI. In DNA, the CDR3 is TGTGCCAGCAGTTACGCCTTAGCGGGGGGGAGTACATACGAGCAGTACTTC. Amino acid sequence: CASSYALAGGSTYEQYF.

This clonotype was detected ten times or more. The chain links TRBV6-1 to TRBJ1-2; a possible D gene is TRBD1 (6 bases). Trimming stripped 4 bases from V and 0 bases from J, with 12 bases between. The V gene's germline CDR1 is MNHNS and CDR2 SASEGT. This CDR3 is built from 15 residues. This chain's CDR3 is CASSADRLANYGYTF. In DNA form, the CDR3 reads TGTGCCAGCAGTGCCGACAGGCTAGCTAACTATGGCTACACCTTC.

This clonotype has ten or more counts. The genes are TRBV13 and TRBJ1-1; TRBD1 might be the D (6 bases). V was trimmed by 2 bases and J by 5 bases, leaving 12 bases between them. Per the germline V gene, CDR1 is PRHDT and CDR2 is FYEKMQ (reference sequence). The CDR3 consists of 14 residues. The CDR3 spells CASSLLQGVTEAFF. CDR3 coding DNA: TGTGCCAGCAGCTTACTACAGGGTGTAACTGAAGCTTTCTTT.

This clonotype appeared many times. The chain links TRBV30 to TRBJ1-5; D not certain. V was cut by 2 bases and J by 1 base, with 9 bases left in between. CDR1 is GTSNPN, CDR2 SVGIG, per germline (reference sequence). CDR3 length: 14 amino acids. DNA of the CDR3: TGTGCCTGGAGTTCGGGTACGAGCAATCAGCCCCAGCATTTT. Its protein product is CAWSSGTSNQPQHF.

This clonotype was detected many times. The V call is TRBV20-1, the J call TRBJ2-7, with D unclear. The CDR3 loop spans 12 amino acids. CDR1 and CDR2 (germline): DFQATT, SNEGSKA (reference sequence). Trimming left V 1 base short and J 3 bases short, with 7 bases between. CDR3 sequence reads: CSARGQVYEQYF. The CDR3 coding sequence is TGCAGTGCTAGAGGACAAGTCTACGAGCAGTACTTC.

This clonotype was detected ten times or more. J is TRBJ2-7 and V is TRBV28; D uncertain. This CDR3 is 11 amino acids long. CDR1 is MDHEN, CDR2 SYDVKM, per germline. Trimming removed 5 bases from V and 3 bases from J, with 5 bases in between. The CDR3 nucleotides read TGTGCCAGCAGTGTCCGCTACGAGCAGTACTTC. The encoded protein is CASSVRYEQYF.

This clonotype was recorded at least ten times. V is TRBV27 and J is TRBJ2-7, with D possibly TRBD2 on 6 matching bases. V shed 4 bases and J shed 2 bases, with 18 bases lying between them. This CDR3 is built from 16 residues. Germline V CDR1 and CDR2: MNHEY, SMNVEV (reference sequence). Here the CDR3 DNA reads TGTGCCAGCAGTTCCGACCGGGACTTCCCCGCCTACGAGCAGTACTTC. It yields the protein CASSSDRDFPAYEQYF.

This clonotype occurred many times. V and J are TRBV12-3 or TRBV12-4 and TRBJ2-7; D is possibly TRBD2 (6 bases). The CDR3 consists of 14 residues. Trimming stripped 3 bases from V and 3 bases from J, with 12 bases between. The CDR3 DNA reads TGTGCCAGCAGTTTTGGGCAGGGAGGCTACGAGCAGTACTTC. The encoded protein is CASSFGQGGYEQYF.

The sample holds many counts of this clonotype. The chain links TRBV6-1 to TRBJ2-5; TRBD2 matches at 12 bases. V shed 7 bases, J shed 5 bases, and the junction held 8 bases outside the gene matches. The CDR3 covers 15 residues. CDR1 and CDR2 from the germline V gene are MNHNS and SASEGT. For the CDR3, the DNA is TGTGCCAGCACGGCTAGCGGGGGGGGCAGGGAGACCCAGTACTTC. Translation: CASTASGGGRETQYF.

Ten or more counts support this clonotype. CDR3 protein: CAWKRGGTETGELFF. In nucleotides, the CDR3 is TGTGCCTGGAAACGAGGGGGGACCGAAACCGGGGAGCTGTTTTTT. The chain is built from TRBV30 and TRBJ2-2; the D call may be TRBD1 or TRBD2 (6 bases each). Trimming left V 4 bases short and J 5 bases short, with 17 bases between. The CDR3 sequence is 15 residues long. Germline CDR1 is GTSNPN and CDR2 is SVGIG (reference sequence).

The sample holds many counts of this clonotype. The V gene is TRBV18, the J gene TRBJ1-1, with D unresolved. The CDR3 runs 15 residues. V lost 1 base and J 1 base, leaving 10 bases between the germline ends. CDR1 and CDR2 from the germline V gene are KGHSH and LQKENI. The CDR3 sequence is CASSPLTPGNTEAFF. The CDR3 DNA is TGTGCCAGCTCACCACTTACCCCGGGGAACACTGAAGCTTTCTTT.

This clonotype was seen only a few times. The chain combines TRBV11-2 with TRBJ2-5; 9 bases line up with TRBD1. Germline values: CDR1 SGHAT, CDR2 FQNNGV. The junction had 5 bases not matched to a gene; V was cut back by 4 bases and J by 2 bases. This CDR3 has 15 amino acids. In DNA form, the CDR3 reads TGTGCCAGCAGCTCAGGACAGGGGCCTCAAGAGACCCAGTACTTC. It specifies CASSSGQGPQETQYF.

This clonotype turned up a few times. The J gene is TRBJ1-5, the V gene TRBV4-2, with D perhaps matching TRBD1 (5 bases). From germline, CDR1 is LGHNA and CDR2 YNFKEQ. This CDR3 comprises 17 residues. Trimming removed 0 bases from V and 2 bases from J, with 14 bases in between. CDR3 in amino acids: CASSQDGGAAGNQPQHF. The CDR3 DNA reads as TGTGCCAGCAGCCAAGATGGGGGAGCTGCGGGCAATCAGCCCCAGCATTTT.

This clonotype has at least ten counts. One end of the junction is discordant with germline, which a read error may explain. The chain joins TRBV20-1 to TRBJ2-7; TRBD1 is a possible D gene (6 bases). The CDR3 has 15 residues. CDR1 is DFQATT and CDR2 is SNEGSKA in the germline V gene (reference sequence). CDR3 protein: CSVRDQGSGAYEQYF. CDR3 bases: TGCAGTGTTAGAGATCAGGGGAGCGGTGCCTACGAGCAGTACTTC.

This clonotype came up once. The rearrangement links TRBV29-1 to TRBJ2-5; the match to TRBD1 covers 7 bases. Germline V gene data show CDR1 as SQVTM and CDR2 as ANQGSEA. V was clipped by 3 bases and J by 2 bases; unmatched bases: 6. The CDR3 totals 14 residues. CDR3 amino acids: CSVEHRGGQETQYF. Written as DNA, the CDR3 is TGCAGCGTTGAGCACAGGGGCGGACAAGAGACCCAGTACTTC. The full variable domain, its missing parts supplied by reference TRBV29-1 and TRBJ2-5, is SAVISQKPSRDICQRGTSLTIQCQVDSQVTMMFWYRQQPGQSLTLIATANQGSEATYESGFVIDKFPISRPNLTFSTLTVSNMSPEDSSIYLCSVEHRGGQETQYFGPGTRLLVL.

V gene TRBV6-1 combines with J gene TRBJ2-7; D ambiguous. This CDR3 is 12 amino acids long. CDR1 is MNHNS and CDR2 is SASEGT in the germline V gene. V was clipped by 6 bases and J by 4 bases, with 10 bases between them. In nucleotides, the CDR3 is TGTGCCAGCAGCCCCATTCAGTACGAGCAGTACTTC. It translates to CASSPIQYEQYF.

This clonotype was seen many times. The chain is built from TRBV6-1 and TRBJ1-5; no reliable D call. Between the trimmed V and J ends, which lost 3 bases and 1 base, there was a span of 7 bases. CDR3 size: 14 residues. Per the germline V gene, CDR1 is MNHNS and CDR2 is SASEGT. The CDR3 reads CASSDKGSNQPQHF. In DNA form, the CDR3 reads TGTGCCAGCAGTGATAAGGGAAGCAATCAGCCCCAGCATTTT.

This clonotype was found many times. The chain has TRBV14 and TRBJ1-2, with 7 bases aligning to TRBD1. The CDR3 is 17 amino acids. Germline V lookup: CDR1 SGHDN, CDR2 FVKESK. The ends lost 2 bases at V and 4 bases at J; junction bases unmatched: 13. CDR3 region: CASSQSGETGRGYGYTF. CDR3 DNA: TGTGCCAGCAGCCAAAGCGGAGAGACAGGGCGCGGCTATGGCTACACCTTC.

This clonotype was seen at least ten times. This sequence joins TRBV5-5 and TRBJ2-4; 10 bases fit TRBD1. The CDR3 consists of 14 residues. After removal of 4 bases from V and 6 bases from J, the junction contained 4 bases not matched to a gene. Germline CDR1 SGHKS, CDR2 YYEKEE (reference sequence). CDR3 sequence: CASSTTGGGNIQYF. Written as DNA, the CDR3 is TGTGCCAGCAGCACGACAGGGGGCGGAAACATTCAGTACTTC.

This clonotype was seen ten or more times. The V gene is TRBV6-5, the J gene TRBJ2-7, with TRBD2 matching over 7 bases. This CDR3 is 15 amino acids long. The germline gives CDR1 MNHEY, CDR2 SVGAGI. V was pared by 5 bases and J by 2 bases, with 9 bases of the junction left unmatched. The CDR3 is CASSHTGLPPYEQYF. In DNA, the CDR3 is TGTGCCAGCAGTCACACGGGACTACCTCCCTACGAGCAGTACTTC.

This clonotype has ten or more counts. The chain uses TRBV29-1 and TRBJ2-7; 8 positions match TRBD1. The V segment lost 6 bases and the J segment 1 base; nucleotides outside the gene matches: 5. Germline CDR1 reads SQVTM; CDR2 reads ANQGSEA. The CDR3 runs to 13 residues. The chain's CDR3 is CSVRDRSSYEQYF. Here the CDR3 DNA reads TGCAGCGTCCGGGACAGGTCATCCTACGAGCAGTACTTC.

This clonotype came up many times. In DNA, the CDR3 is TGCGCCAGCAGCACTCACCGGGACAGGGGGTTACATCAAGAGACCCAGTACTTC. It is translated as CASSTHRDRGLHQETQYF. The chain employs TRBV5-1 and TRBJ2-5, with TRBD1 matching over 11 bases. CDR1 is SGHRS, CDR2 YFSETQ, per germline. CDR3 length equals 18 residues. J gave up 2 bases and V 4 bases, and 13 bases lay outside the gene matches. Together with reference TRBV5-1 and TRBJ2-5, the CDR3 gives the full variable domain: KAGVTQTPRYLIKTRGQQVTLSCSPISGHRSVSWYQQTPGQGLQFLFEYFSETQRNKGNFPGRFSGRQFSNSRSEMNVSTLELGDSALYLCASSTHRDRGLHQETQYFGPGTRLLVL.

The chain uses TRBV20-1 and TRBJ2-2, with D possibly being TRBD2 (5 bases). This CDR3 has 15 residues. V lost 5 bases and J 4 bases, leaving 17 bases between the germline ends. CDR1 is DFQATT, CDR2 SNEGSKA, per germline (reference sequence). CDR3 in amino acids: CSAQTSWESTGELFF. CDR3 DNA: TGCAGTGCTCAGACTTCCTGGGAGAGCACCGGGGAGCTGTTTTTT.

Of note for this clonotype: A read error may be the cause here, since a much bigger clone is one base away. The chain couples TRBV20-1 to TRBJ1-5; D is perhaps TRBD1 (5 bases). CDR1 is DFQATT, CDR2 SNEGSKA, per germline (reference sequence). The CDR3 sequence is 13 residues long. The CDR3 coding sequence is TGCAGTGCGTCGGACAACCACAATCATCCCCAGCATTTT. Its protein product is CSASDNHNHPQHF.

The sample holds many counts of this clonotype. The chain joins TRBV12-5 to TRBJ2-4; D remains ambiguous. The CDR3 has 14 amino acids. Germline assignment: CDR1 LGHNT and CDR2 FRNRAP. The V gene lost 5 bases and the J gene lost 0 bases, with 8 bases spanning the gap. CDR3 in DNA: TGTGCTAGTGGTCCGTTAGTAGCCAAAAACATTCAGTACTTC. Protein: CASGPLVAKNIQYF.